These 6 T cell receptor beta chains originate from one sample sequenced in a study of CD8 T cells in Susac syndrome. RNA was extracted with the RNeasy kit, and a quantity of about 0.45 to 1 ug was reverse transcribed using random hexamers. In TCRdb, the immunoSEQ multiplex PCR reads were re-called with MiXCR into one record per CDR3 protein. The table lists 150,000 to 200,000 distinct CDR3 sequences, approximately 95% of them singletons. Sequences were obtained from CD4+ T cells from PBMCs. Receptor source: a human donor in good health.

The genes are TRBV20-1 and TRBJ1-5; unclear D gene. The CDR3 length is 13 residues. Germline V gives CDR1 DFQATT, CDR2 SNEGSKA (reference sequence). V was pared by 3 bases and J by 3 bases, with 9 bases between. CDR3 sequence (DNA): TGCAGTGCTAGGCGGTACGCCAATCAGCCCCAGCATTTT. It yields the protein CSARRYANQPQHF.

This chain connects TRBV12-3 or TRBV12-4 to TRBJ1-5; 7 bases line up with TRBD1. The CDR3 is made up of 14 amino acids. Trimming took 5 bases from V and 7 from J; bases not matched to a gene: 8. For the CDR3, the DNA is TGTGCCAGCAGTGATCAGGGGGTGGGACAGCCCCAGCATTTT. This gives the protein CASSDQGVGQPQHF.

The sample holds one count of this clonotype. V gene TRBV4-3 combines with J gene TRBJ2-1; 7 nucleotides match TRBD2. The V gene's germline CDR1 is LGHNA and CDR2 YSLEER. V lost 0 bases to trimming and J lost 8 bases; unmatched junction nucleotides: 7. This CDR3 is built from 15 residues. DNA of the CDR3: TGCGCCAGCAGCCAAGACGGCGGGAGCGGCGATGAGCAGTTCTTC. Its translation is CASSQDGGSGDEQFF.

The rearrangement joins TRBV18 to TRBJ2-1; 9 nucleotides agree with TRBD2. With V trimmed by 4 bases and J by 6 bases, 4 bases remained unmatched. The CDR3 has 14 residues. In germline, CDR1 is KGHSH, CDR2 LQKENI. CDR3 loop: CASSLGTSTNEQFF. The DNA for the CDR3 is TGTGCCAGCTCACTCGGGACTAGCACCAATGAGCAGTTCTTC. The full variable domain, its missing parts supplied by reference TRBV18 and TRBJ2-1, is NAGVMQNPRHLVRRRGQEARLRCSPMKGHSHVYWYRQLPEEGLKFMVYLQKENIIDESGMPKERFSAEFPKEGPSILRIQQVVRGDSAAYFCASSLGTSTNEQFFGPGTRLTVL.

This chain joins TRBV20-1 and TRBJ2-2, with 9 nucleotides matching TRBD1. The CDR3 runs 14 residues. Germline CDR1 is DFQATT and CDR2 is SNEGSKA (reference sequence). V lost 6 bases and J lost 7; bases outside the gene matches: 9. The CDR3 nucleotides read TGCAGTGCCCCGGGACAGGGTGGTTACGGGGAGCTGTTTTTT. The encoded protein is CSAPGQGGYGELFF.

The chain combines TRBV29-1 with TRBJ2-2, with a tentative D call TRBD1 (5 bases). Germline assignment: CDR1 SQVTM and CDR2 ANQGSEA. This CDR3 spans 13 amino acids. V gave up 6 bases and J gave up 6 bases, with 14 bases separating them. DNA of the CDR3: TGCAGCGTAACCCAGGGCGTCTCCGGGGAGCTGTTTTTT. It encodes CSVTQGVSGELFF.